This T cell receptor beta chain was captured in a study of T cells after yellow fever vaccination. Study as a whole: Fractions low in cell number were prepared with SMART-Seq v4 Ultra Low Input.

The CDR3 covers 12 residues. Trimming left V 6 bases short and J 2 bases short, with 7 bases between. Study-wide results and limits: Reappearing after the booster were most of the clones from primary vaccination (about 96% CD4, 85% to 90% CD8). Repertoires sorted by FACS could include abundant clonotypes that are contaminants from the bulk population.

TCR cDNA was made by 5'RACE template switching, adding a universal primer site and UMIs. TCRdb redid the calling of the 5' RACE reads with MiXCR, one entry per CDR3 protein. Seen here are 250,000 to 300,000 distinct CDR3 sequences, approximately 12% observed once, and the top ten hold about 0.51%. On this clonotype: The antigen is unknown.

The chain joins TRBV12-3 or TRBV12-4 to TRBJ1-2; the D is unclear. The receptor was isolated from a man aged 30 to 45 who received the YFV17D yellow fever vaccine. The sequencing used CD4+ T cells sorted from PBMCs, collected 45 days after the yellow fever booster vaccination. CDR3 coding DNA: TGTGCCAGCAGCGCTACGAACTATGGCTACACCTTC. This translates into CASSATNYGYTF.